This T cell receptor beta chain was identified during a study of naive and memory T cell subsets (dated by TCRdb to the late 2010s). General notes on the study: According to the figure summarizing the samples, there were 10 blood donors, 7 tuberculin skin test biopsies and 3 saline control biopsies. PCR2 was typically a SYBR Green qPCR stopped at a set threshold; low-input samples could instead use end-point PCR (around 6 cycles). Paper-wide results and their limitations: The RNA-based method was acknowledged to be potentially sensitive to changes in TCR transcripts with T cell activation and differentiation.

Libraries were made using 5' RACE. Four rounds of PCR, run with the SP2 primer together with nested alpha and beta constant region primers, were used to amplify the ligated cDNA. TCR RNA was reverse transcribed with SuperScript IV using alpha and beta constant region primers for the blood and skin samples. Using T4 RNA ligase 1, an oligonucleotide carrying both the Illumina SP2 primer and a UMI was ligated onto the 3' end of the cDNA. The 12-nucleotide UMI consisted of two random hexamers with an eight-base spacer between the hexamers to prevent hairpin formation. From the second PCR onward, TCR alpha and beta chain libraries were processed separately and dual indexed for multiplexing. After pooling, the indexed libraries were analyzed by capillary electrophoresis and sequenced on either an Illumina MiSeq or NextSeq. PhiX DNA at about 5-7% was spiked into libraries to increase base diversity and improve cluster recognition. Under the source paper's analysis protocol: Demultiplexor pulled UMIs out of read 2, joined the UMIs with the TCR sequence from read 1, and separated reads according to sample indices. Decombinator identified V and J genes and V-J junctions, assigning each TCR a five-part identifier including V and J deletions. Collapsinator used UMIs to correct sequencing errors and PCR amplification heterogeneity, yielding UMI-based abundance per TCR. CDR3Translator converted identifiers to nucleotide sequence, translated to amino acids, and extracted CDR3 regions using terminal motifs. After normalization to the amount of input RNA, error-corrected alpha and beta TCR counts from blood and skin were compared. Through fastp at Q25 and MiXCR, TCRdb rebuilt clones from the public reads, retaining in-frame beta chains. One record per CDR3 amino acid sequence lists the most common genes and DNA. TCRdb, not the authors, supplied the V and J calls. The sample table holds 50,000 to 65,000 distinct CDR3 sequences, of which 6% to 8% were seen once. The ten most abundant clones make up roughly 9.8% of the sample.

CDR3 length: 14 amino acids, cysteine to phenylalanine. Just the 42-base CDR3 DNA is kept, in frame starting at base 1. At the junction V is shortened by 3 bases and J by 3 bases, with 12 bases in between. From the germline V gene (reference sequence), CDR1 is GTSNPN and CDR2 is SVGIG. The study described a robust, sensitive protocol for amplifying, sequencing and analyzing TCRs, using 3' ligation of a UMI-containing oligonucleotide to TCR cDNA. Whole blood analysis involved drawing roughly 2.6 ml of peripheral blood from adult healthy volunteers into Tempus tubes and then extracting RNA following the manufacturer's instructions. Before reverse transcription, total RNA that had not been cell sorted was treated with RQ1 DNase, with a target input of about 1 to 1,100 ng. Libraries were prepared from skin biopsies and whole blood to test how robust the pipeline was in samples where T cells are a minority population.

Comment on this clonotype: What this receptor recognizes is not known. Qualities for individual bases were not recorded, and no much larger clone is one base off.

The TCR sequence derives from a female donor in good health. The chain uses TRBV30 and TRBJ1-3, with no confident D gene call. The DNA sequence follows: TGTGCCTGGAGCCGACCCCCGGGTGGAAACACCATATATTTT. It translates to CAWSRPPGGNTIYF.